Below are 10 T cell receptor beta chains sequenced from a single sample in a study of control samples from healthy donors and cancer patients. The repertoire was sequenced with immunoSEQ multiplex PCR; TCRdb's copy has only in-frame clones and lacks some. The sample carries 150,000 to 200,000 clones, approximately 90% recorded once. The sequencing sample was made of blood. The source is a man younger than 40 in good health.

In its sample, this clone was seen a few times. The chain couples TRBV4-2 to TRBJ1-2; 7 nucleotides agree with TRBD1. V was clipped by 0 bases and J by 1 base; unmatched bases: 8. Germline lookup yields CDR1 LGHNA and CDR2 YNFKEQ. The CDR3 is made up of 17 amino acids. As DNA, the CDR3 is TGTGCCAGCAGCCAAGACAGCGGGACAGTGTATAACTATGGCTACACCTTC. The encoded protein is CASSQDSGTVYNYGYTF.

The chain uses TRBV29-1 and TRBJ2-6; D is perhaps TRBD1 or TRBD2 (5 bases each). The CDR3 is 17 amino acids. Germline CDR1 and CDR2: SQVTM and ANQGSEA. The V gene lost 3 bases and the J gene lost 0 bases, with 15 bases spanning the gap. In DNA form, the CDR3 reads TGCAGCGTTGAGACTCGGGGCGCCCACTCTGGGGCCAACGTCCTGACTTTC. Its protein is CSVETRGAHSGANVLTF.

This chain connects TRBV5-6 to TRBJ1-6, with D possibly being TRBD1 (5 bases). Germline assignment: CDR1 SGHDT and CDR2 YYEEEE. V was cut by 2 bases and J by 10 bases, with 13 bases left in between. This CDR3 region has 14 residues. The CDR3 reads CASSFERGNSPLHF. CDR3 bases: TGTGCCAGCAGCTTTGAACGGGGGAACTCACCCCTCCACTTT. Drawing the rest from reference TRBV5-6 and TRBJ1-6, the complete variable domain is DAGVTQSPTHLIKTRGQQVTLRCSPKSGHDTVSWYQQALGQGPQFIFQYYEEEERQRGNFPDRFSGHQFPNYSSELNVNALLLGDSALYLCASSFERGNSPLHFGNGTRLTVT.

The chain carries TRBV7-9 and TRBJ2-7, with D perhaps matching TRBD1 (6 bases). The germline CDR1 and CDR2 sequences are SEHNR and FQNEAQ (reference sequence). Trimming pared 5 bases from V and 3 bases from J, leaving 17 bases between. The length of the CDR3 is 15 residues. This CDR3 reads CASSPSSQGHYEQYF. The CDR3 bases are TGTGCCAGCAGCCCTTCCAGCCAGGGACACTACGAGCAGTACTTC.

This chain connects TRBV10-3 to TRBJ2-3; TRBD2 matches at 16 bases. J lost 6 bases, V lost 3 bases, and 9 bases had no gene match. Germline CDR1 and CDR2: ENHRY and SYGVKD. The CDR3 is 18 amino acids. The CDR3 coding sequence is TGTGCCATCAGTGAAACCGGGACTAGCGGGAGGGTTCGGGATACGCAGTATTTT. Residues: CAISETGTSGRVRDTQYF.

This clone appeared once. The chain has TRBV27 and TRBJ2-7, with 9 bases that match TRBD1. CDR3 size: 16 residues. CDR1 and CDR2 from the germline V gene are MNHEY and SMNVEV (reference sequence). J was trimmed by 3 bases and V by 4 bases; bases with no gene match: 10. The CDR3, as DNA: TGTGCCAGCAGTTCGGACAGGGGATCGGGTATCTACGAGCAGTACTTC. Its translation: CASSSDRGSGIYEQYF.

V usage is TRBV4-1 and J usage is TRBJ2-3, with D perhaps TRBD1 or TRBD2 (6 bases each). The V gene's germline CDR1 is MGHRA and CDR2 YSYEKL. Between the trimmed V and J ends, which lost 5 bases and 2 bases, there was a span of 14 bases. This CDR3 is 15 amino acids long. CDR3 bases: TGCGCCAGCAGCGAAAGGGGGGAGAACACAGATACGCAGTATTTT. Translating it yields CASSERGENTDTQYF.

This chain connects TRBV7-9 to TRBJ2-7, with D unclear. This CDR3 has 13 residues. Per germline, CDR1 SEHNR and CDR2 FQNEAQ (reference sequence). V lost 2 bases and J lost 7, with 12 bases in between. Written as DNA, the CDR3 is TGTGCCAGCAGCTTAATTGCGACCGGGGAGCAGTACTTC. Translating gives CASSLIATGEQYF.

The J gene is TRBJ2-7, the V gene TRBV10-2; D is undetermined. Germline lookup yields CDR1 WSHSY and CDR2 SAAADI. V lost 7 bases and J lost 7, with 23 bases in between. The CDR3 has 15 residues. CDR3 nucleotides: TGCGCCAGCACCCCCGCCGTGAGGTCGCGCGAGGAGCAGTACTTC. It is translated as CASTPAVRSREEQYF.

The V call is TRBV4-3, the J call TRBJ2-6, with 7 bases aligning to TRBD2. Germline lookup yields CDR1 LGHNA and CDR2 YSLEER. The V gene end was trimmed by 1 base and the J gene end by 2 bases; junction bases not matched to a gene: 2. The CDR3 totals 16 residues. The CDR3 protein is CASSQVGGAGANVLTF. The CDR3 nucleotides are TGCGCCAGCAGCCAAGTTGGGGGGGCTGGGGCCAACGTCCTGACTTTC.